Shown below are 8 T cell receptor beta chains from a single sample sequenced in a study of CD8+ T cells in alopecia areata. As to treatment: oral pan-JAK inhibitor, 5-10 mg twice daily. It was cDNA, reverse transcribed from extracted RNA, that served as the sequencing template. TCRdb's table, derived via immunoSEQ multiplex PCR, lists solely in-frame clones and lacks some. The data show over 100,000 clones, more than 45% seen once. Source: CD4+ T cells sorted from blood, taken at week 4, from a patient treated with tofacitinib. The source is a human donor with alopecia areata.

The count of this clone is one. V gene TRBV29-1 combines with J gene TRBJ2-7, with D hard to call. CDR3 length: 13 residues. Germline CDR1 reads SQVTM; CDR2 reads ANQGSEA. The V and J ends lost 6 bases and 6 bases respectively, with 18 bases between them. In DNA form, the CDR3 reads TGCAGCGTCAAGGTCTCTATGGATGGCGAGCAGTACTTC. It yields the protein CSVKVSMDGEQYF.

With regard to this clone: Relative to the germline gene, one junction end is altered; a read error may explain this. This chain joins TRBV18 and TRBJ1-2; the match to TRBD1 covers 9 bases. Germline V gene sequence: CDR1 KGHSH, CDR2 LQKENI. The CDR3 is made up of 15 amino acids. CDR3 sequence: CASSPLGQGDYGYTF. The CDR3 DNA reads TGTGCCAGCTCCCCACTGGGACAGGGAGACTATGGCTACACCTTC.

The rearrangement uses TRBV9 and TRBJ1-4; no reliable D call. V lost 0 bases to trimming and J lost 8 bases, with 8 bases between them. The CDR3 sequence is 13 residues long. Per germline, CDR1 SGDLS and CDR2 YYNGEE. The CDR3 DNA reads as TGTGCCAGCAGCGTAGATTCCCGGGAAAAACTGTTTTTT. This encodes CASSVDSREKLFF.

This clone has a single count. The chain couples TRBV6-5 to TRBJ1-3; D not certain. V was shortened by 0 bases and J by 0 bases, with 9 bases between the two germline ends. This CDR3 contains 16 residues. Germline CDR1 MNHEY, CDR2 SVGAGI. The CDR3 loop reads CASSYSKILSGNTIYF. The DNA for the CDR3 is TGTGCCAGCAGTTACTCCAAGATTCTCTCTGGAAACACCATATATTTT.

The J gene is TRBJ2-5, the V gene TRBV4-2; either TRBD1 or TRBD2 may fit D (6 bases each). Germline values: CDR1 LGHNA, CDR2 YNFKEQ. The CDR3 contains 17 residues. V gave up 4 bases and J gave up 1 base, with 19 bases separating them. The CDR3 spells CASSPEGVAATQETQYF. In nucleotides, the CDR3 is TGTGCCAGCAGCCCAGAGGGGGTAGCGGCCACCCAAGAGACCCAGTACTTC.

This clone was seen just once. The chain joins TRBV29-1 to TRBJ2-7, with no clear D. The CDR3 length is 11 residues. Trimming removed 6 bases at V and 3 bases at J, with 9 bases between. Germline V gene lookup returns CDR1 SQVTM and CDR2 ANQGSEA. CDR3 region: CSVLVIYEQYF. CDR3 in DNA: TGCAGCGTCTTGGTTATCTACGAGCAGTACTTC.

Points on this clone: The sample holds other DNA sequences that translate to the same CDR3. The chain has TRBV2 and TRBJ2-5; D not certain. The CDR3 sequence is 11 residues long. V was shortened by 4 bases and J by 1 base, with 1 base between the two germline ends. The germline V gene has CDR1 SNHLY and CDR2 FYNNEI. The CDR3 DNA is TGTGCCAGCAGTGGCCAAGAGACCCAGTACTTC. It specifies CASSGQETQYF.

The chain employs TRBV5-1 and TRBJ1-2; the D gene is possibly TRBD1 (5 bases). V lost 7 bases, J lost 6 bases, and 13 bases lay in between. CDR3 length equals 12 residues. The germline V gene encodes CDR1 SGHRS and CDR2 YFSETQ. The CDR3: CASGLQGDGYTF. The CDR3 DNA sequence: TGCGCCAGCGGTCTTCAGGGAGATGGCTACACCTTC.